Below, 13 T cell receptor beta chains from the same sample are listed, as sequenced in a study of shared clonotypes between healthy human individuals. Produced via immunoSEQ multiplex PCR; TCRdb's table is partial and in-frame only. Among 1,500,000 or so clones listed, around 98.5% were seen once. Sequences were obtained from naive CD4+ T cells sorted from blood. Subset denoted: CD45RA+ positively selected. The receptors were sampled from a man aged 25 to 40 in good health.

J is TRBJ1-1 and V is TRBV28; the D gene is possibly TRBD1 (6 bases). The germline V gene has CDR1 MDHEN and CDR2 SYDVKM. The CDR3 is 18 amino acids. V gave up 5 bases and J gave up 2 bases, with 24 bases separating them. The CDR3 spells CASSPQGRGRGANTEAFF. CDR3 DNA: TGTGCCAGCAGTCCCCAGGGTCGGGGGCGAGGTGCAAACACTGAAGCTTTCTTT.

The V gene is TRBV2, the J gene TRBJ1-5; 7 bases line up with TRBD1. CDR1 is SNHLY and CDR2 is FYNNEI in the germline V gene. The CDR3 sequence is 13 residues long. V shed 7 bases and J 5 bases; nucleotides not matched to a gene: 5. CDR3 amino acids: CASTYDRDQPQHF. The CDR3 DNA sequence: TGTGCCAGCACCTACGACAGGGATCAGCCCCAGCATTTT.

The J gene is TRBJ2-7, the V gene TRBV6-1; the match to TRBD1 covers 7 bases. The J segment lost 4 bases and the V segment lost 1 base, leaving 4 bases of the junction unmatched. The germline V gene has CDR1 MNHNS and CDR2 SASEGT. The CDR3 extends over 14 amino acids. The DNA of the CDR3 is TGTGCCAGCAGTGAAGGTTGGGGACAGTACGAGCAGTACTTC. Translated, it gives CASSEGWGQYEQYF.

The chain uses TRBV6-5 and TRBJ1-4; D remains unclear. Trimming pared 7 bases from V and 4 bases from J, leaving 10 bases between. The germline V gene encodes CDR1 MNHEY and CDR2 SVGAGI. The CDR3 is made up of 13 amino acids. CDR3 sequence reads: CASKGRLNEKLFF. CDR3 nucleotide sequence: TGTGCCAGCAAAGGCCGCCTTAATGAAAAACTGTTTTTT.

V is TRBV19 and J is TRBJ2-3; 14 bases line up with TRBD2. Germline V lookup: CDR1 LNHDA, CDR2 SQIVND (reference sequence). The CDR3 consists of 18 residues. V lost 5 bases and J lost 2; bases outside the gene matches: 9. The CDR3 spells CASSFHMTSGRATDTQYF. The DNA for the CDR3 is TGTGCCAGTAGTTTCCACATGACTAGCGGGAGGGCCACAGATACGCAGTATTTT.

The chain uses TRBV7-2 and TRBJ1-4; 8 bases align to TRBD1. This CDR3 comprises 18 residues. Per the germline V gene, CDR1 is SGHTA and CDR2 is FQGNSA. V was clipped by 5 bases and J by 0 bases; unmatched bases: 11. The CDR3 nucleotides read TGTGCCAGCAGCGCGAGGGGAGGACAGGGCTCAACTAATGAAAAACTGTTTTTT. This translates into CASSARGGQGSTNEKLFF.

CDR3 coding DNA: TGTGCCAGCAGTTTAGATCAGAGACGCACCGGGGAGCTGTTTTTT. It codes for CASSLDQRRTGELFF. The chain uses TRBV28 and TRBJ2-2; unclear D gene. Trimming removed 2 bases from V and 4 bases from J, with 11 bases in between. Germline V gene data show CDR1 as MDHEN and CDR2 as SYDVKM. The CDR3 is 15 residues long. The variable domain in full, with the rest retrieved from reference TRBV28 and TRBJ2-2, is DVKVTQSSRYLVKRTGEKVFLECVQDMDHENMFWYRQDPGLGLRLIYFSYDVKMKEKGDIPEGYSVSREKKERFSLILESASTNQTSMYLCASSLDQRRTGELFFGEGSRLTVL.

CDR3 bases: TGCAGCGTTGAACTTTACGATGAGCAGTTCTTC. Translated, it gives CSVELYDEQFF. The chain couples TRBV29-1 to TRBJ2-1; D not resolved. Germline loops: CDR1 SQVTM, CDR2 ANQGSEA. The CDR3 has 11 residues. The V end was cut by 2 bases, the J end by 8 bases, with 7 bases between.

This clone was found a few times. This same CDR3 is encoded by further DNA sequences in the sample. This chain connects TRBV5-1 to TRBJ1-1; D perhaps matches TRBD1 (6 bases). V was cut by 0 bases and J by 1 base, with 7 bases left in between. The CDR3 is 14 amino acids. CDR1 is SGHRS and CDR2 is YFSETQ in the germline V gene. The CDR3 nucleotides read TGCGCCAGCAGCTTGGGGACAGCGAACACTGAAGCTTTCTTT. Protein: CASSLGTANTEAFF.

The rearrangement joins TRBV11-1 to TRBJ2-4; TRBD1 might be the D (5 bases). The CDR3 sequence is 14 residues long. Germline CDR1 SGHAT, CDR2 FQDESV (reference sequence). V was trimmed by 2 bases and J by 10 bases, leaving 15 bases between them. The CDR3 DNA reads TGTGCCAGCAGCTTACAACAGGCCACCCCAATTCAGTACTTC. Its protein is CASSLQQATPIQYF.

DNA for the CDR3: TGTGCCAGCAGCCATGTTATGGGAATAGATACGCAGTATTTT. Translating gives CASSHVMGIDTQYF. The gene calls are TRBV5-4 and TRBJ2-3; unclear D gene. CDR3 size: 14 residues. Germline CDR1 and CDR2: SGHNT and YYREEE (reference sequence). V lost 4 bases to trimming and J lost 5 bases, with 14 bases between them.

J is TRBJ2-5 and V is TRBV5-1; D is uncertain. Per germline, CDR1 SGHRS and CDR2 YFSETQ. CDR3 size: 14 residues. The germline V and J ends were trimmed by 5 bases and 5 bases, with 16 bases remaining between them. The CDR3 coding sequence is TGCGCCAGCAGACCTAAGAATTACCGGGAGACCCAGTACTTC. It is translated as CASRPKNYRETQYF.

The chain joins TRBV5-1 to TRBJ2-5; 10 bases align to TRBD1. CDR3 length equals 15 residues. CDR1 and CDR2 from the germline V gene are SGHRS and YFSETQ. V gave up 4 bases and J gave up 4 bases; unmatched junction bases: 7. CDR3 region: CASSHGTGDGETQYF. CDR3 coding DNA: TGCGCCAGCAGCCACGGGACAGGGGATGGAGAGACCCAGTACTTC.